This T cell receptor beta chain was captured by sequencing in a study of OX40 agonist ivuxolimab in advanced cancers. About the research overall: Ivuxolimab, which patients received intravenously every 2 weeks, was dosed at 0.01 to 10 mg/kg.

Blood sampling took place at baseline, cycle 4 day 1, and cycle 7 day 1. Here immunoSEQ multiplex PCR was the method, and the copy in TCRdb shows in-frame clones only, minus some. This table has 43,000 or so clones, approximately 86% appearing once. The sample holds one count of this clone. The sequencing here drew on CD4+ or CD8+ T cells sorted from blood, taken in a trial of the OX40 agonist ivuxolimab. This clonotype was obtained from an adult with an advanced solid tumor such as melanoma, head and neck, liver or kidney cancer.

This chain's CDR3 is CASSLELAGGPRLPDTQYF. As DNA, the CDR3 is TGTGCCAGCAGCTTAGAGTTAGCGGGAGGGCCCAGGTTACCAGATACGCAGTATTTT. The gene calls are TRBV7-9 and TRBJ2-3; 11 nucleotides match TRBD2. The CDR3 is 19 residues long. Germline lookup yields CDR1 SEHNR and CDR2 FQNEAQ (reference sequence). J lost 4 bases, V lost 1 base, and 13 bases had no gene match.